Detailed here is one T cell receptor (beta chain). Its antigen is undetermined. This sample was included in a study of cytomegalovirus exposure and HLA in healthy donors. There are 12 residues in the CDR3. Between the trimmed V and J ends, which lost 4 bases and 11 bases, there was a span of 14 bases. Germline V gene data show CDR1 as MNHNS and CDR2 as SASEGT. Study findings and constraints: Several V segments, TRBV6-2 and TRBV6-3 among them, could not be told apart and were dropped.

The PCR used 60 Vbeta and 13 Jbeta primers. Clones were sequenced by immunoSEQ multiplex PCR, and TCRdb holds only the in-frame ones, with some missing. This table holds about 160,000 clones, more than 70% found once. This sequence joins TRBV6-1 and TRBJ1-1; D ambiguous. The receptor comes from a male donor in good health and CMV-seronegative. The sequencing input was PBMCs. The CDR3 loop is CASSGREAAAFF. The CDR3 DNA reads TGTGCCAGCAGTGGCCGGGAGGCGGCGGCTTTCTTT.